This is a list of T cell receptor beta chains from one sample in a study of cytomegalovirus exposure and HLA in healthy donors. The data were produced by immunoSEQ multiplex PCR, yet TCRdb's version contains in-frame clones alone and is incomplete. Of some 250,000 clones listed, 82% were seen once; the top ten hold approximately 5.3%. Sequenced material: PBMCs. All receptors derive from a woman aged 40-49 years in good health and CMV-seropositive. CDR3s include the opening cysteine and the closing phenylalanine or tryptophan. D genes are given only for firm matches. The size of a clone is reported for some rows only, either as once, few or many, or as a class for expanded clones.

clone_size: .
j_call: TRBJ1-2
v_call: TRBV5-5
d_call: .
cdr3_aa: CASSPAGGLYGYTF
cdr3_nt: TGTGCCAGCAGCCCCGCCGGTGGGCTCTATGGCTACACCTTC

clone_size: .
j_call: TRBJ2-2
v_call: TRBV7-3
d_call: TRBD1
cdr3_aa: CASSLLGQRGGELFF
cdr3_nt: TGTGCCAGCAGCTTATTGGGACAGAGGGGCGGGGAGCTGTTTTTT

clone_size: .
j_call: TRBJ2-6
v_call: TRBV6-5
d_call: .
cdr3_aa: CASSSRGSGANVLTF
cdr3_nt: TGTGCCAGCAGTTCTAGGGGATCCGGGGCCAACGTCCTGACTTTC

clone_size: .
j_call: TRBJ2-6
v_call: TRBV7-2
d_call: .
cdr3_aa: CASSWDISSANVLTF
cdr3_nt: TGTGCCAGCAGCTGGGACATATCTAGCGCCAACGTCCTGACTTTC

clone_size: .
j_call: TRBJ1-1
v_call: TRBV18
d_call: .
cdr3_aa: CASSPVGELMNTEAFF
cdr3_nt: TGTGCCAGCTCACCAGTTGGAGAGCTTATGAACACTGAAGCTTTCTTT

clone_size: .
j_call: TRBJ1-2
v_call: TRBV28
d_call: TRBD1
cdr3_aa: CASSLGQGNYGYTF
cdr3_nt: TGTGCCAGCAGTTTGGGACAGGGGAACTATGGCTACACCTTC

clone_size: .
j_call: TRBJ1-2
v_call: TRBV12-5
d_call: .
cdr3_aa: CASGHAGHGYTF
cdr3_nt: TGTGCCAGTGGGCATGCGGGGCATGGCTACACCTTC

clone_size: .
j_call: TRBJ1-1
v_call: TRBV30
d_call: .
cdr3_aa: CAWSRTENTEAFF
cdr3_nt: TGTGCCTGGAGTAGAACAGAGAACACTGAAGCTTTCTTT

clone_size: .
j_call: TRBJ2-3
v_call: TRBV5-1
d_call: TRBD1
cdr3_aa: CASSLQPGTGNTDTQYF
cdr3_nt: TGCGCCAGCAGCTTGCAACCCGGGACAGGGAACACAGATACGCAGTATTTT

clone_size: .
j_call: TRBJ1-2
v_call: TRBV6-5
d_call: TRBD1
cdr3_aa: CASSTGQGNSYGYTF
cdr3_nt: TGTGCCAGCAGCACCGGACAGGGAAACTCCTATGGCTACACCTTC

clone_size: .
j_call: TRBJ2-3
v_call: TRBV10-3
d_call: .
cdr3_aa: CAISTEISTDTQYF
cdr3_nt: TGTGCCATCAGTACAGAGATAAGCACAGATACGCAGTATTTT

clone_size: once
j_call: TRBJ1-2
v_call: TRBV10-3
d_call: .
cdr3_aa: CAISAVEDRRYGYTF
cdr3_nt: TGTGCCATCAGTGCCGTGGAAGACAGGCGCTATGGCTACACCTTC

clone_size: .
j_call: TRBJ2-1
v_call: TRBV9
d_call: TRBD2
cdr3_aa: CASSGGTSLYNEQFF
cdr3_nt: TGTGCCAGCAGCGGAGGGACTAGCCTGTACAATGAGCAGTTCTTC

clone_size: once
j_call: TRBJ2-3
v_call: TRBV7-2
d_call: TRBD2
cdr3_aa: CASSLVSLAGIDTQYF
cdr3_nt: TGTGCCAGCAGCTTAGTCTCGCTAGCGGGAATAGATACGCAGTATTTT

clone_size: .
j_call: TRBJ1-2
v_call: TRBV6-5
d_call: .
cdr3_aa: CASSYSTGGGYGYTF
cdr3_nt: TGTGCCAGCAGTTACTCGACCGGGGGAGGCTATGGCTACACCTTC

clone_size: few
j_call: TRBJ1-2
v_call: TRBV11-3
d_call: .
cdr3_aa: CASSLAGYGYTF
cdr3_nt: TGTGCCAGCAGCTTAGCAGGGTATGGCTACACCTTC

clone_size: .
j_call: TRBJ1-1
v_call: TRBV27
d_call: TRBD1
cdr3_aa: CASRTGNTEAFF
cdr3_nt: TGTGCCAGCCGGACAGGGAACACTGAAGCTTTCTTT

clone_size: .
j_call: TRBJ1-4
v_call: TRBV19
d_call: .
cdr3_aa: CASSISRGNEKLFF
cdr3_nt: TGTGCCAGTAGTATAAGTAGGGGGAATGAAAAACTGTTTTTT

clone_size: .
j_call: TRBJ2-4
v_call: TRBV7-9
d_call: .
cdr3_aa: CASSLVRGGSGIQYF
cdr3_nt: TGTGCCAGCAGCTTAGTTCGTGGGGGGTCGGGCATTCAGTACTTC

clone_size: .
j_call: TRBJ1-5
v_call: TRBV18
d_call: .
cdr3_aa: CASSPLASGNQPQHF
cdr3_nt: TGTGCCAGCTCACCACTAGCAAGCGGCAATCAGCCCCAGCATTTT

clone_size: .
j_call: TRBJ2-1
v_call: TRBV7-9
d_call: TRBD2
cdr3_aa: CASSRLAGDYNEQFF
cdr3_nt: TGTGCCAGCAGCCGACTAGCGGGGGACTACAATGAGCAGTTCTTC

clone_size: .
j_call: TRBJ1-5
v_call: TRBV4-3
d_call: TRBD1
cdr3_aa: CASSQTWTGVQPQHF
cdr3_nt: TGCGCCAGCAGCCAGACCTGGACAGGGGTTCAGCCCCAGCATTTT

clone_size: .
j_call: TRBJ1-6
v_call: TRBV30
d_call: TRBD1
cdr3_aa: CAWNSSTGNNPPLHF
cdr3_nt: TGTGCCTGGAACTCTTCGACAGGGAACAATCCACCCCTCCACTTT

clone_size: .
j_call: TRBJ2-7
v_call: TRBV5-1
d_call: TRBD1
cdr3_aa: CASSQGQGYGEQYF
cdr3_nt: TGCGCCAGCAGCCAGGGACAGGGGTATGGGGAGCAGTACTTC